This T cell receptor beta chain appears in the sequencing data of a study of shared clonotypes between healthy human individuals. General study findings and limits: The study generally estimated greater richness for naive than memory subsets.

Per germline, CDR1 ENHRY and CDR2 SYGVKD. The CDR3 covers 16 residues. V was shortened by 4 bases and J by 0 bases, with 16 bases between the two germline ends. In regard to this clone: Its antigen is as yet unknown.

Deep-level running was used for the assay. Here immunoSEQ multiplex PCR was the method, and the copy in TCRdb shows in-frame clones only, minus some. The sample gives approximately 1,500,000 clones, under 99% of which show up once; 0.4% to 0.45% is in the top ten. The chain is built from TRBV10-3 and TRBJ2-7, with D possibly TRBD1 on 5 matching bases. The sequenced sample consisted of naive CD4+ T cells sorted from blood. Sample subset: CD45RA+ positively selected. This clonotype originated in a young man in good health. The CDR3 DNA reads TGTGCCATCAGTGTCAGTGGATTGACAGCCTCCTACGAGCAGTACTTC. Its protein product is CAISVSGLTASYEQYF.